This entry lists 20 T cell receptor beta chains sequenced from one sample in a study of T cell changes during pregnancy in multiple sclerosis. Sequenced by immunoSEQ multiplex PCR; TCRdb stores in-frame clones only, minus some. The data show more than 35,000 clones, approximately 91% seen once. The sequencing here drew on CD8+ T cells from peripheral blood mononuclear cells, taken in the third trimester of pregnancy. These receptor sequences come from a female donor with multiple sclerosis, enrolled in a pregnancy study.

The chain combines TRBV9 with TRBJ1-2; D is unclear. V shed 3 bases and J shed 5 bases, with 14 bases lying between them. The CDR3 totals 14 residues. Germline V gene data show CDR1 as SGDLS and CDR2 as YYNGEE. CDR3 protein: CASSAGSGKYGYTF. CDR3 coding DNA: TGTGCCAGCAGCGCTGGGTCGGGTAAATATGGCTACACCTTC. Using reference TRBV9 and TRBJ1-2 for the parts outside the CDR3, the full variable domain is DSGVTQTPKHLITATGQRVTLRCSPRSGDLSVYWYQQSLDQGLQFLIQYYNGEERAKGNILERFSAQQFPDLHSELNLSSLELGDSALYFCASSAGSGKYGYTFGSGTRLTVV.

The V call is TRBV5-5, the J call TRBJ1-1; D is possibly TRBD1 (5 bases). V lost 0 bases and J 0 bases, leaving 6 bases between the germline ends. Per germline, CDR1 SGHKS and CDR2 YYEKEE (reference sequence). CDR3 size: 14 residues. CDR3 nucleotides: TGTGCCAGCAGCTTGGCAGGGATGAACACTGAAGCTTTCTTT. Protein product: CASSLAGMNTEAFF.

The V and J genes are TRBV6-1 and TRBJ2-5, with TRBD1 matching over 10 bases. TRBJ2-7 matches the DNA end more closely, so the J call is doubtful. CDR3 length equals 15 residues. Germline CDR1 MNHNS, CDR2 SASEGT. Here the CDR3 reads CASSPRDRGGNEQYF. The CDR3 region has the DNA TGTGCCAGCAGTCCCCGGGACAGGGGAGGGAACGAGCAGTACTTC.

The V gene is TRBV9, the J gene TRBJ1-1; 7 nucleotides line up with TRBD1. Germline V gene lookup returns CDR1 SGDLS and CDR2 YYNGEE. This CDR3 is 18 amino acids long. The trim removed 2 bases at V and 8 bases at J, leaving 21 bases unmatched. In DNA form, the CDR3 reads TGTGCCAGCAGCGTCAATATCCCGCCTACGGGAGGGGGCATGGAAGCTTTCTTT. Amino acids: CASSVNIPPTGGGMEAFF.

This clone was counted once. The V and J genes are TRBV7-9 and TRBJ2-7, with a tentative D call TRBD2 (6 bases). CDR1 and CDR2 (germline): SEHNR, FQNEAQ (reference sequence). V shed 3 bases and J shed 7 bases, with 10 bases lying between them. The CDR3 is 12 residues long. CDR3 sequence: CASSFTGGEQYF. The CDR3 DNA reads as TGTGCCAGCAGCTTCACCGGGGGTGAGCAGTACTTC.

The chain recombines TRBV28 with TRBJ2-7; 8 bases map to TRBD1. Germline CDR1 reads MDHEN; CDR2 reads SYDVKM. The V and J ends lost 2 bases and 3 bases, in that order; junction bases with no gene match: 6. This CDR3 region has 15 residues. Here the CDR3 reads CASSLIGTGYYEQYF. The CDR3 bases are TGTGCCAGCAGTTTAATCGGGACAGGATACTACGAGCAGTACTTC. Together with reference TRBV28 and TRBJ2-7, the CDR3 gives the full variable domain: DVKVTQSSRYLVKRTGEKVFLECVQDMDHENMFWYRQDPGLGLRLIYFSYDVKMKEKGDIPEGYSVSREKKERFSLILESASTNQTSMYLCASSLIGTGYYEQYFGPGTRLTVT.

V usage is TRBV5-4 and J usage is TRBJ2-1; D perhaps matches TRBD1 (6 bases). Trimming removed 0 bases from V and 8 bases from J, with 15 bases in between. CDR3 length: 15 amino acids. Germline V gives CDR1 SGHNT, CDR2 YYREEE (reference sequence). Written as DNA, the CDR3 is TGTGCCAGCAGCTTGGAGGCAGGGGAGTTAGATGAGCAGTTCTTC. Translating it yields CASSLEAGELDEQFF.

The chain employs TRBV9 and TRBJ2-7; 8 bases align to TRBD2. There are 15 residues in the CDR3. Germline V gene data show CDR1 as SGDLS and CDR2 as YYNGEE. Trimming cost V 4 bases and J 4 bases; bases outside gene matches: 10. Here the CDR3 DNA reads TGTGCCAGCAGCCCTGCGGGGGGATTGTCTTACGAGCAGTACTTC. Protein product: CASSPAGGLSYEQYF.

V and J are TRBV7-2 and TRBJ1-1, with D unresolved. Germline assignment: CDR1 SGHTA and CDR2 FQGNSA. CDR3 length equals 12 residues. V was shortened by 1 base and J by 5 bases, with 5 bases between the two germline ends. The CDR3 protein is CASSLGVTEAFF. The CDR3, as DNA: TGTGCCAGCAGCTTAGGAGTTACTGAAGCTTTCTTT.

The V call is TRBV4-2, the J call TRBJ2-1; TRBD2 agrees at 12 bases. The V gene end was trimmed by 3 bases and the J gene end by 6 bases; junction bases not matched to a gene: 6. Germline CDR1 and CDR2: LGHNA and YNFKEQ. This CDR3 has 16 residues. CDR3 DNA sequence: TGTGCCAGCAGCCACCTACTAGCGGGGGGACGCAATGAGCAGTTCTTC. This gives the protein CASSHLLAGGRNEQFF.

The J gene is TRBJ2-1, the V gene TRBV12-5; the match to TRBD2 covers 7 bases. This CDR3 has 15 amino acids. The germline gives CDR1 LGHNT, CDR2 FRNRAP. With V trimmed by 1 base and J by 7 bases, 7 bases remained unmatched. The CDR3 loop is CASGLGKRGENEQFF. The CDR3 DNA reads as TGTGCTAGTGGTTTGGGCAAACGGGGGGAGAATGAGCAGTTCTTC.

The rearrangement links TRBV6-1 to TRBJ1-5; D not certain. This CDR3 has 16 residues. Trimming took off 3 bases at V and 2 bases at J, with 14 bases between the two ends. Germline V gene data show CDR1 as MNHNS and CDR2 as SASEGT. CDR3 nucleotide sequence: TGTGCCAGCAGTGAGGATGGAGGAAGTGGCAATCAGCCCCAGCATTTT. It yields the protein CASSEDGGSGNQPQHF.

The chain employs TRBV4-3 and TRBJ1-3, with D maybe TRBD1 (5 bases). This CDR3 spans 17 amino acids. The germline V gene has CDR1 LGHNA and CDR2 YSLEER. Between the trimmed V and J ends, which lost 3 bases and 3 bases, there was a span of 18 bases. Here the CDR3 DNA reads TGCGCCAGCAGCCAGCTGTCCAGGGAACTGCTTGGAAACACCATATATTTT. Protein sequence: CASSQLSRELLGNTIYF.

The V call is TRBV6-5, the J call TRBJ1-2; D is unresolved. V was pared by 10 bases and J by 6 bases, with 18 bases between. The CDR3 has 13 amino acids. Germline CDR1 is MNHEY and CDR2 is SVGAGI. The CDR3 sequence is CANRPTSGNGYTF. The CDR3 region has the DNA TGTGCCAACAGACCTACTTCGGGTAATGGCTACACCTTC.

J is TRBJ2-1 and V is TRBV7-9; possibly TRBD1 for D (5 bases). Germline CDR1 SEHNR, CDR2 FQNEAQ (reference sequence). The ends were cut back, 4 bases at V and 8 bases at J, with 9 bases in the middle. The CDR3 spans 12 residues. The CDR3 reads CASSSGPDEQFF. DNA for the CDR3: TGTGCCAGCAGCTCAGGGCCCGATGAGCAGTTCTTC.

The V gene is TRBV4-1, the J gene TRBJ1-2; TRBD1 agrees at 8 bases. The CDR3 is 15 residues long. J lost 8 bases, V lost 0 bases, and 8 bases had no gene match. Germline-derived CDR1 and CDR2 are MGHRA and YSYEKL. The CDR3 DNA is TGCGCCAGCAGCCAAGAACAATCAGGGGGCTACGGCTACACCTTC. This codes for CASSQEQSGGYGYTF.

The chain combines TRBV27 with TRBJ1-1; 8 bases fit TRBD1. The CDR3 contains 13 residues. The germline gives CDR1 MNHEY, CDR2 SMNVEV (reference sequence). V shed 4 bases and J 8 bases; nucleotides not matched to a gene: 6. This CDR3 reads CASSSRRQGEAFF. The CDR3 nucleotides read TGTGCCAGCAGTTCCCGTAGACAGGGGGAAGCTTTCTTT.

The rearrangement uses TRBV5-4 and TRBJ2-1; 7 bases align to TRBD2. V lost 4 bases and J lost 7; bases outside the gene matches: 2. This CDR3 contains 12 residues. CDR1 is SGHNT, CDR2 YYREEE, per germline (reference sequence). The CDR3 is CASSISGNEQFF. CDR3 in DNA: TGTGCCAGCAGCATTAGCGGGAATGAGCAGTTCTTC.

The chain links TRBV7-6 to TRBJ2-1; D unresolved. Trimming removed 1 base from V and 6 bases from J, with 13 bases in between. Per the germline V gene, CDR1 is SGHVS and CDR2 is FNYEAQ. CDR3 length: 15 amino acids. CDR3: CASSLDLGSINEQFF. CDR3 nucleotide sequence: TGTGCCAGCAGCTTAGACCTGGGTAGCATCAATGAGCAGTTCTTC.

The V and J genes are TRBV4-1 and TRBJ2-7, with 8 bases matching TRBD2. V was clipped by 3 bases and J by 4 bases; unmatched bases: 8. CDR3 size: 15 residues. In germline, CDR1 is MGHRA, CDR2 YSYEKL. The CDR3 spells CASSQPAGGGYEQYF. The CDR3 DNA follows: TGCGCCAGCAGCCAGCCTGCGGGGGGCGGATACGAGCAGTACTTC.